Below are 18 T cell receptor beta chains sequenced from a single sample in a study of OX40 agonist ivuxolimab in advanced cancers. Library preparation used the immunoSEQ multiplex PCR assay. The clones in this table, taken by TCRdb from immuneACCESS, are in-frame only. Not every clone is retained; where verified, under half of the shortfall comes from an unresolved V gene, and the cause of the rest is unknown. Within this sample are about 13,000 clones, with approximately 85% of them counted one time only. About 40% of the sample goes to the ten largest clones. Sequencing used CD4+ or CD8+ T cells sorted from blood, obtained in a trial of the OX40 agonist ivuxolimab. These receptors were obtained from an adult with an advanced solid tumor such as melanoma, head and neck, liver or kidney cancer.

This clone has at least ten counts. V gene TRBV21-1 combines with J gene TRBJ1-3; whether TRBD1, the table's D call, matches the DNA was not checked. TRBV21-1 corresponds to a pseudogene. There are 15 residues in the CDR3. The CDR3: CASSKMRQGVNTIYF. CDR3 nucleotides: TGTGCCAGCAGCAAAATGCGACAGGGTGTAAACACCATATATTTT.

The chain has TRBV5-1 and TRBJ2-3, with 10 bases identical to TRBD2. CDR3 length: 16 residues. Germline values: CDR1 SGHRS, CDR2 YFSETQ. V was clipped by 3 bases and J by 0 bases; unmatched bases: 4. CDR3 sequence: CASSSGLAESTDTQYF. CDR3 in DNA: TGCGCCAGCAGCTCCGGACTAGCGGAAAGCACAGATACGCAGTATTTT.

The chain links TRBV4-1 to TRBJ1-1; a weak D match, TRBD1 (5 bases). CDR3 size: 16 residues. The germline CDR1 and CDR2 sequences are MGHRA and YSYEKL. With 4 bases removed from V and 9 bases from J, the gap between germline ends came to 24 bases. CDR3: CASSPLAGDPTDKAFF. The CDR3 region has the DNA TGCGCCAGCAGCCCCCTCGCCGGGGACCCTACAGACAAAGCTTTCTTT.

The gene calls are TRBV27 and TRBJ2-1, with a possible D match to TRBD1 (5 bases). In germline, CDR1 is MNHEY, CDR2 SMNVEV (reference sequence). CDR3 length equals 13 residues. V was clipped by 4 bases and J by 8 bases, with 12 bases between them. CDR3 sequence: CASSSIDSDEQFF. The CDR3 DNA reads as TGTGCCAGCAGTTCCATCGACAGCGATGAGCAGTTCTTC.

The J gene is TRBJ2-7, the V gene TRBV7-2; no firm D call. V gave up 4 bases and J gave up 3 bases, with 13 bases separating them. The CDR3 is 14 amino acids. Germline values: CDR1 SGHTA, CDR2 FQGNSA. This CDR3 reads CASSSIDRLYEQYF. Here the CDR3 DNA reads TGTGCCAGCAGCTCCATCGACCGGCTCTACGAGCAGTACTTC.

V usage is TRBV4-3 and J usage is TRBJ1-3, with D tentatively TRBD1 (5 bases). Between the trimmed V and J ends, which lost 4 bases and 2 bases, there was a span of 9 bases. The CDR3 loop spans 14 amino acids. From germline, CDR1 is LGHNA and CDR2 YSLEER. The CDR3 loop reads CASSPLGAGNTIYF. In DNA, the CDR3 is TGCGCCAGCAGCCCCCTAGGGGCTGGAAACACCATATATTTT.

V and J are TRBV5-5 and TRBJ1-1; no reliable D call. This CDR3 is 12 amino acids long. The germline V gene has CDR1 SGHKS and CDR2 YYEKEE (reference sequence). Trimming pared 4 bases from V and 0 bases from J, leaving 4 bases between. The CDR3 region has the DNA TGTGCCAGCAGCCTCATGAACACTGAAGCTTTCTTT. Protein product: CASSLMNTEAFF.

This sequence joins TRBV27 and TRBJ2-3; 8 nucleotides match TRBD2. The CDR3 sequence is 15 residues long. V gave up 2 bases and J gave up 1 base; unmatched junction bases: 2. CDR1 is MNHEY, CDR2 SMNVEV, per germline (reference sequence). The CDR3 is CASSLMTSGTDTQYF. Written as DNA, the CDR3 is TGTGCCAGCAGTTTAATGACTAGCGGCACAGATACGCAGTATTTT.

This chain links TRBV30 with TRBJ2-1, with 8 bases matching TRBD2. Germline CDR1 and CDR2: GTSNPN and SVGIG (reference sequence). This CDR3 spans 15 amino acids. J gave up 8 bases and V 5 bases, and 14 bases lay outside the gene matches. In DNA form, the CDR3 reads TGTGCCTGGGGGGGGCTAGCGGGTAGTAGGCATGAGCAGTTCTTC. Protein sequence: CAWGGLAGSRHEQFF.

This clone showed up just once. CDR3 loop: CASSLEGGGVYEQYF. The CDR3, as DNA: TGTGCCAGCAGCTTAGAAGGCGGGGGGGTCTACGAGCAGTACTTC. The chain employs TRBV11-2 and TRBJ2-7; 9 nucleotides align to TRBD2. Germline V gives CDR1 SGHAT, CDR2 FQNNGV. This CDR3 region has 15 residues. V lost 0 bases, J lost 3 bases, and 3 bases stayed unmatched.

This chain links TRBV29-1 with TRBJ2-5; no firm D call. V dropped 0 bases and J dropped 0 bases, with 14 bases sitting between them. The CDR3 consists of 16 residues. Germline V gives CDR1 SQVTM, CDR2 ANQGSEA. CDR3 residues: CSVEDQGSPYQETQYF. In nucleotides, the CDR3 is TGCAGCGTTGAAGATCAAGGGTCGCCTTACCAAGAGACCCAGTACTTC.

The chain combines TRBV15 with TRBJ2-1; TRBD2 aligns across 7 bases. Germline lookup yields CDR1 LNHNV and CDR2 YYDKDF (reference sequence). J gave up 3 bases and V 4 bases, and 6 bases lay outside the gene matches. The CDR3 runs 15 residues. The CDR3 DNA reads as TGTGCCACCAGCAAAAGGCAGCGGGACTACAATGAGCAGTTCTTC. It is translated as CATSKRQRDYNEQFF.

The V gene is TRBV6-4, the J gene TRBJ1-5; perhaps TRBD1 as D (6 bases). The CDR3 runs 14 residues. Trimming cost V 6 bases and J 2 bases, with 11 bases left between them. Germline V gene data show CDR1 as MRHNA and CDR2 as SNTAGT. CDR3 in amino acids: CASSLRGGNQPQHF. The CDR3, as DNA: TGTGCCAGCAGCCTCAGGGGCGGCAATCAGCCCCAGCATTTT.

This chain joins TRBV6-6 and TRBJ1-1; TRBD1 might be the D (5 bases). This CDR3 has 16 residues. Germline V CDR1 and CDR2: MNHNY, SVGAGI (reference sequence). Trimming stripped 5 bases from V and 2 bases from J, with 18 bases between. CDR3 bases: TGTGCCAGCAGTCATCCCCCCACAGGAGCTAACACTGAAGCTTTCTTT. Amino acid sequence: CASSHPPTGANTEAFF.

This clone ranks as medium-sized. The chain has TRBV19 and TRBJ1-1; possible D gene TRBD1, 5 bases. Germline V gene sequence: CDR1 LNHDA, CDR2 SQIVND (reference sequence). The CDR3 covers 13 residues. Deletions cut 5 bases from V and 5 bases from J, with 12 bases between. The CDR3: CASSLGDVTEAFF. The DNA of the CDR3 is TGTGCCAGTAGTCTAGGGGACGTTACTGAAGCTTTCTTT.

The chain recombines TRBV28 with TRBJ2-7; D is unresolved. The CDR3 is 14 residues long. V gave up 6 bases and J gave up 2 bases, with 14 bases separating them. CDR1 MDHEN and CDR2 SYDVKM come from the germline V gene. The CDR3 DNA sequence: TGTGCCAGCAGGGGCCTAGGGCAACCCTACGAGCAGTACTTC. It translates to CASRGLGQPYEQYF.

This chain joins TRBV9 and TRBJ2-7, with TRBD2 identical over 9 bases. Germline V gene lookup returns CDR1 SGDLS and CDR2 YYNGEE. This CDR3 is 14 amino acids long. The V segment lost 4 bases and the J segment 3 bases; nucleotides outside the gene matches: 5. CDR3 nucleotides: TGTGCCAGCAGCTTTAGCGGGAGTAGCTACGAGCAGTACTTC. Its translation is CASSFSGSSYEQYF.

The V call is TRBV9, the J call TRBJ2-1, with a tentative D call TRBD2 (6 bases). The V end lost 4 bases, the J end lost 9 bases, and 8 bases lay between the germline ends. This CDR3 has 11 amino acids. The V gene's germline CDR1 is SGDLS and CDR2 YYNGEE. CDR3 residues: CASSPGGEQFF. DNA for the CDR3: TGTGCCAGCAGCCCCGGGGGTGAGCAGTTCTTC.